Here is one T cell receptor beta chain with its context. The data originate from a study of blood T cells in healthy people across ages. For the second PCR, which ran for roughly 6 to 12 cycles, a sample-barcoded 5' primer and a J-beta primer mix were used. Using its own MiXCR run on the 5' RACE reads, TCRdb lists one record per CDR3 protein. The data show about 1,400,000 distinct CDR3 sequences, 45% to 70% seen once. Germline V gene sequence: CDR1 SQVTM, CDR2 ANQGSEA. V trimming: 7 bases; J trimming: 0 bases; junction bases outside the gene matches: 11. The CDR3 runs 17 residues. The chain couples TRBV29-1 to TRBJ2-4; 11 positions match TRBD2. The receptor was isolated from a man between 18 and 29 years old in good health. Source material: blood. CDR3 protein: CSAVGTSGRLAKNIQYF. DNA for the CDR3: TGCAGCGCCGTTGGGACTAGCGGACGTCTAGCCAAAAACATTCAGTACTTC.